This T cell receptor (beta chain) stems from a study of blood T cell repertoires in COVID-19. Overall study context: Some COVID-19 samples were acute and others convalescent; all came from the United States, Italy and Spain.

Original methodology: By means of reference gene primer amplification, nucleated cell counts were estimated. TCRdb's copy holds only in-frame clones and misses some; the assay was immunoSEQ multiplex PCR. That table is the source of V, J and clone size, and D and trimming were worked out from the DNA. The sample records a few hundred thousand clones, roughly nine tenths being singletons. CDR1 is SQVTM and CDR2 is ANQGSEA in the germline V gene. V dropped 4 bases and J dropped 4 bases, with 10 bases sitting between them. The length of the CDR3 is 12 residues. The gene calls are TRBV29-1 and TRBJ1-1; unclear D gene. Sequencing was performed on peripheral blood. This TCR came from a woman aged 30 to 39 with COVID-19, enrolled during active disease. CDR3 nucleotides: TGCAGCGTTGTCGGAGGAATCACTGAAGCTTTCTTT. The encoded protein is CSVVGGITEAFF.